This entry describes one T cell receptor beta chain. Antigen: not known. Noted treatment: around 19 received Ad26.COV2.S at low or high dose, single or two shots; 5 received placebo; per-sample allocation not given. Repertoires come from day 63 after the first vaccine or placebo injection. This entry comes from a study of Ad26.COV2.S vaccination and SARS-CoV-2 variants. About the research overall: It was the COV1001 Ad26.COV2.S trial arm that included the donor. Ad26.COV2.S was injected intramuscularly once or twice, 56 days apart.

Findings of the study overall: Using TCR breadth and depth analyses may have led to underestimated total T cell responses. Comparability of non-spike TCR breadth was observed across vaccine and placebo recipients.

Germline-derived CDR1 and CDR2 are SNHLY and FYNNEI. CDR3 length: 13 amino acids. V was shortened by 9 bases and J by 2 bases, with 12 bases between the two germline ends. The assay was immunoSEQ multiplex PCR, and TCRdb's table has in-frame clones only and misses some. This table holds roughly 680,000 clones, around 89% found once. The sample was peripheral blood, taken in a trial of Ad26.COV2.S vaccine versus placebo. The TCR was taken from a person aged 18-65 years who received the Ad26.COV2.S COVID-19 vaccine or a placebo. The chain recombines TRBV2 with TRBJ2-3; D gene ambiguous. The CDR3 here is CASNPPFTDTQYF. The CDR3 DNA reads TGTGCCAGTAACCCTCCATTCACAGATACGCAGTATTTT.